Below, 2 T cell receptor beta chains from the same sample are listed, as sequenced in a study of technical replicates of blood from a few donors. Data came from immunoSEQ multiplex PCR; TCRdb stores just in-frame clones and leaves some out. Counted here are 76,000 or so clones, roughly 90% occurring once; the ten biggest clones make up 0.2% to 0.25%. What was sequenced was T cells isolated from PBMCs. Receptors originate from a human donor in good health.

The J gene is TRBJ2-2, the V gene TRBV6-5; D not resolved. CDR1 is MNHEY and CDR2 is SVGAGI in the germline V gene. The CDR3 sequence is 13 residues long. The ends were cut back, 5 bases at V and 6 bases at J, with 10 bases in the middle. In DNA form, the CDR3 reads TGTGCCAGCAGTATTCAGGTTTCCGGGGAGCTGTTTTTT. Translating gives CASSIQVSGELFF.

The chain links TRBV5-4 to TRBJ2-1, with TRBD2 matching over 9 bases. Germline CDR1 reads SGHNT; CDR2 reads YYREEE (reference sequence). With V trimmed by 0 bases and J by 6 bases, 7 bases remained unmatched. CDR3 length equals 16 residues. This CDR3 is CASSLEGLGLANEQFF. The CDR3 nucleotides are TGTGCCAGCAGCTTGGAGGGGCTGGGACTAGCCAATGAGCAGTTCTTC.